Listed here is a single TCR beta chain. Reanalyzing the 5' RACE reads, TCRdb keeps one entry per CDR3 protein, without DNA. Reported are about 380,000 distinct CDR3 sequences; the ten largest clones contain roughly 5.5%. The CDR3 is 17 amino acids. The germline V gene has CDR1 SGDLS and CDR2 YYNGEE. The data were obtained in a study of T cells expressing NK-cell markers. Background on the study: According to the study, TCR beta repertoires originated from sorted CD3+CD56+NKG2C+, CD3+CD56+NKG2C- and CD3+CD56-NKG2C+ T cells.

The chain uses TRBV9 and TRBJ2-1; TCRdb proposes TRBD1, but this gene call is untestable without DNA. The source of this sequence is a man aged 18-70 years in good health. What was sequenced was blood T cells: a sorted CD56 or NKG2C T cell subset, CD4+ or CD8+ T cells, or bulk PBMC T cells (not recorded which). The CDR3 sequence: CASSPTTGTESYNEQFF.